What follows is one T cell receptor beta chain and its context. No antigen is known for it. These data originate in a study of hypomethylating agent response in myelodysplastic syndrome. As for the study in general: Of about a dozen patients, about 5 carried TET2, the most frequent mutation. Responders were about 6 patients with complete response or hematologic improvement; roughly 5 were non-responders.

Some clones are missing from TCRdb's copy, which holds only in-frame ones; the method was immunoSEQ multiplex PCR. The sample has a few thousand clones, approximately 75% seen once. Germline values: CDR1 PRHDT, CDR2 FYEKMQ (reference sequence). V lost 6 bases and J lost 1, with 15 bases in between. CDR3 length equals 15 residues. General study findings and limits: Only 10 or so patients were analyzed in this small cohort.

The receptor's source is a human donor with myelodysplastic syndrome. This chain links TRBV13 with TRBJ1-1; perhaps TRBD1 as D (6 bases). The source was bone marrow, collected before or after starting hypomethylating agent treatment for myelodysplastic syndrome (not recorded which). The CDR3 DNA sequence: TGTGCCAGCAGACAAGCGGACAGACCGAACACTGAAGCTTTCTTT. This gives the protein CASRQADRPNTEAFF.